Below, one T cell receptor beta chain is given with its context. Antigen unknown. The data originate from a study of radiotherapy plus CTLA-4 blockade in lung cancer. On the study more broadly: Objective responses were seen in roughly 20% of patients, disease control in 31%.

This CDR3 contains 14 residues. Germline V gene lookup returns CDR1 MNHEY and CDR2 SVGAGI. V was shortened by 6 bases and J by 6 bases, with 18 bases between the two germline ends. Study-level findings and limits: Subsequent to radiotherapy plus ipilimumab, tumor-derived TCR clones underwent expansion in blood. It was early blood T cell clone dynamics, with interferon-beta, that reportedly best predicted response.

Chemo-refractory metastatic non-small-cell lung cancer patients were treated with focal radiation plus CTLA-4 blockade with ipilimumab. Sequencing was performed with immunoSEQ multiplex PCR; in TCRdb, only in-frame clones are kept and a portion is missing. Seen here are some 60,000 clones, 65% to 80% observed once, and the top ten hold approximately 15%. The TCR originated in a human donor with non-small cell lung cancer who had a complete response to radiotherapy plus ipilimumab. This specimen consisted of peripheral blood, obtained from a patient treated with radiotherapy plus ipilimumab. V gene TRBV6-5 combines with J gene TRBJ2-7, with a possible D match to TRBD1 (7 bases). In nucleotides, the CDR3 is TGTGCCAGCAGCGGGACAGCGGGTCCGACCGAGCAGTACTTC. Translation gives CASSGTAGPTEQYF.